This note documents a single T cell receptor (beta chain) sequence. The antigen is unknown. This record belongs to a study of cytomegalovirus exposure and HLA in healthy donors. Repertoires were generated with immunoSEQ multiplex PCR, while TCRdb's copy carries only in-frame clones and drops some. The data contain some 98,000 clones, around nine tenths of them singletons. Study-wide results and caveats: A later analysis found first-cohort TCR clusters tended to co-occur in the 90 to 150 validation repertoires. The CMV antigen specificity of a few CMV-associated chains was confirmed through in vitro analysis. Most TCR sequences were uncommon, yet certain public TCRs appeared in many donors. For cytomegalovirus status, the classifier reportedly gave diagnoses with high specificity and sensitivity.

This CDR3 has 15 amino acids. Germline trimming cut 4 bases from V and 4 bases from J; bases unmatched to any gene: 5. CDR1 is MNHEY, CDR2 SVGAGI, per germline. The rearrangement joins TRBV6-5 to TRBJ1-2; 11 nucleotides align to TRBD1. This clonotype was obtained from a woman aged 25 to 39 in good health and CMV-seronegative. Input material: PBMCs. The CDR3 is CASSSRTGGVYGYTF. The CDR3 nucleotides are TGTGCCAGCAGTTCGCGGACAGGGGGCGTCTATGGCTACACCTTC.